The next 27 T cell receptor beta chains were all read from a single sample in a study of blood T cell repertoires in COVID-19. The protocol was immunoSEQ multiplex PCR, while the TCRdb copy is restricted to in-frame clones and leaves out a portion. The data show around 150,000 clones, around four fifths seen once. The specimen sequenced was PBMCs or T cells enriched from blood (not recorded which). These receptors were taken from a woman in her 40s who had recovered from COVID-19.

This sequence joins TRBV3-1 (or the pseudogene TRBV3-2) and TRBJ2-1; the match to TRBD2 covers 7 bases. Losses at the gene ends were 0 bases for V and 10 bases for J; bases not matched to a gene: 9. The CDR3 is made up of 15 amino acids. Germline V lookup: CDR1 LGHDT, CDR2 YNNKEL (reference sequence). The CDR3 loop is CASSQERMAGVEQFF. CDR3 DNA sequence: TGTGCCAGCAGCCAAGAGAGGATGGCGGGGGTGGAGCAGTTCTTC.

The gene calls are TRBV7-8 and TRBJ2-7, with 7 bases aligning to TRBD1. CDR1 SGHVS and CDR2 FQNEAQ come from the germline V gene. V lost 6 bases and J lost 4; bases outside the gene matches: 9. This CDR3 is 14 amino acids long. In nucleotides, the CDR3 is TGTGCCAGCAGTAACAGGGGTTGGACTTACGAGCAGTACTTC. Translating gives CASSNRGWTYEQYF.

The genes are TRBV7-9 and TRBJ1-1; D is unresolved. The V end lost 4 bases, the J end lost 5 bases, and 11 bases lay between the germline ends. The germline gives CDR1 SEHNR, CDR2 FQNEAQ (reference sequence). The CDR3 runs to 13 residues. CDR3 coding DNA: TGTGCCAGCAGCTATGAGGGCGGGACTGAAGCTTTCTTT. This sequence encodes CASSYEGGTEAFF.

This chain joins TRBV5-6 and TRBJ1-1; perhaps TRBD1 as D (6 bases). The CDR3 is 13 residues long. V lost 3 bases and J lost 11, with 17 bases in between. CDR1 and CDR2 (germline): SGHDT, YYEEEE. The CDR3: CASSSLRDMGAFF. In nucleotides, the CDR3 is TGTGCCAGCAGCTCCCTCCGGGACATGGGGGCTTTCTTT.

The CDR3 region is CASSSRSYNEQFF. In DNA, the CDR3 is TGTGCCAGCAGCTCTCGTTCCTACAATGAGCAGTTCTTC. V is TRBV7-9 and J is TRBJ2-1; the D is unclear. The V gene's germline CDR1 is SEHNR and CDR2 FQNEAQ (reference sequence). V was cut by 4 bases and J by 1 base, with 5 bases left in between. This CDR3 is 13 amino acids long.

The count of this clone is one. The rearrangement joins TRBV7-9 to TRBJ2-7; 7 bases align to TRBD1. Germline V CDR1 and CDR2: SEHNR, FQNEAQ (reference sequence). The CDR3 runs to 16 residues. V lost 1 base to trimming and J lost 4 bases; unmatched junction nucleotides: 10. The CDR3 reads CASSLVSETGFYEQYF. In DNA form, the CDR3 reads TGTGCCAGCAGCTTAGTGTCCGAGACAGGGTTTTACGAGCAGTACTTC. The full variable domain, rest sourced from reference TRBV7-9 and TRBJ2-7, is DTGVSQNPRHKITKRGQNVTFRCDPISEHNRLYWYRQTLGQGPEFLTYFQNEAQLEKSRLLSDRFSAERPKGSFSTLEIQRTEQGDSAMYLCASSLVSETGFYEQYFGPGTRLTVT.

This rearrangement joins TRBV9 to TRBJ1-2; TRBD1 matches 8 bases. Germline V CDR1 and CDR2: SGDLS, YYNGEE. The junction had 7 bases not matched to a gene; V was cut back by 3 bases and J by 0 bases. CDR3 size: 16 residues. CDR3 bases: TGTGCCAGCAGCGAGCGGGACAGGATAGCTAACTATGGCTACACCTTC. As protein: CASSERDRIANYGYTF.

The V call is TRBV3-1 (or the pseudogene TRBV3-2), the J call TRBJ2-1; TRBD2 aligns across 14 bases. This CDR3 spans 16 amino acids. CDR1 and CDR2 from the germline V gene are LGHDT and YNNKEL (reference sequence). V gave up 5 bases and J gave up 2 bases; unmatched junction bases: 2. CDR3 bases: TGTGCCAGCAGCGCGGGACTAGCGGGGGCCTACAATGAGCAGTTCTTC. Translation: CASSAGLAGAYNEQFF.

The rearrangement links TRBV7-2 to TRBJ1-4; D gene uncertain. CDR3 size: 14 residues. Looked up from germline, CDR1 is SGHTA and CDR2 is FQGNSA. Trimming removed 7 bases at V and 3 bases at J, with 12 bases between. The CDR3 loop is CASTSRVANEKLFF. CDR3 in DNA: TGTGCCAGCACCTCGAGGGTGGCTAATGAAAAACTGTTTTTT. Together with reference TRBV7-2 and TRBJ1-4, the CDR3 gives the full variable domain: GAGVSQSPSNKVTEKGKDVELRCDPISGHTALYWYRQSLGQGLEFLIYFQGNSAPDKSGLPSDRFSAERTGGSVSTLTIQRTQQEDSAVYLCASTSRVANEKLFFGSGTQLSVL.

The V call is TRBV7-9, the J call TRBJ2-5; D might be TRBD2 (6 bases). Looked up from germline, CDR1 is SEHNR and CDR2 is FQNEAQ (reference sequence). The CDR3 loop spans 16 amino acids. With 4 bases removed from V and 2 bases from J, the gap between germline ends came to 17 bases. CDR3 sequence (DNA): TGTGCCAGCAGCTCAGACGCCGGGGGAGGTCAAGAGACCCAGTACTTC. It encodes CASSSDAGGGQETQYF.

The V and J genes are TRBV30 and TRBJ1-1; D uncertain. The V gene's germline CDR1 is GTSNPN and CDR2 SVGIG (reference sequence). V was shortened by 0 bases and J by 12 bases, with 11 bases between the two germline ends. CDR3 length equals 11 residues. The CDR3 here is CAWSVSGTTFF. In nucleotides, the CDR3 is TGTGCCTGGAGTGTATCAGGCACGACTTTCTTT.

The chain employs TRBV2 and TRBJ2-5; tentatively, D is TRBD2 (5 bases). The CDR3 is 17 amino acids. CDR1 and CDR2 (germline): SNHLY, FYNNEI. Trimming stripped 8 bases from V and 1 base from J, with 23 bases between. The CDR3: CASVPLAGLRVQETQYF. DNA of the CDR3: TGTGCCAGCGTCCCCCTTGCAGGACTTCGGGTCCAAGAGACCCAGTACTTC.

The rearrangement joins TRBV19 to TRBJ2-3; a possible D gene is TRBD1 (6 bases). The CDR3 runs 14 residues. Germline-derived CDR1 and CDR2 are LNHDA and SQIVND (reference sequence). Trimming took off 9 bases at V and 8 bases at J, with 21 bases between the two ends. In DNA form, the CDR3 reads TGTGCCAGGAAAACAGGGCCTAGTGTGGGTACGCAGTATTTT. It translates to CARKTGPSVGTQYF. The full variable domain, its missing parts supplied by reference TRBV19 and TRBJ2-3, is DGGITQSPKYLFRKEGQNVTLSCEQNLNHDAMYWYRQDPGQGLRLIYYSQIVNDFQKGDIAEGYSVSREKKESFPLTVTSAQKNPTAFYLCARKTGPSVGTQYFGPGTRLTVL.

The V and J genes are TRBV19 and TRBJ1-4; no definite D call. This CDR3 has 13 amino acids. Trimming removed 3 bases from V and 8 bases from J, with 10 bases in between. Germline V gene sequence: CDR1 LNHDA, CDR2 SQIVND (reference sequence). As DNA, the CDR3 is TGTGCCAGTAGTATCCAAGACTGGGAAAAACTGTTTTTT. Its translation: CASSIQDWEKLFF.

The V gene is TRBV30, the J gene TRBJ1-5; D is perhaps TRBD1 (6 bases). The ends were cut back, 3 bases at V and 7 bases at J, with 13 bases in the middle. Per germline, CDR1 GTSNPN and CDR2 SVGIG (reference sequence). The CDR3 has 13 amino acids. Here the CDR3 reads CAWSATGSQPQHF. The CDR3 DNA reads as TGTGCCTGGAGCGCGACAGGCAGCCAGCCCCAGCATTTT.

The CDR3 protein is CASSFSGQRDQPQHF. The CDR3 DNA reads TGCGCCAGCAGCTTTTCGGGACAAAGGGATCAGCCCCAGCATTTT. The chain carries TRBV5-1 and TRBJ1-5; D perhaps matches TRBD1 (6 bases). Per the germline V gene, CDR1 is SGHRS and CDR2 is YFSETQ. The CDR3 spans 15 residues. V dropped 2 bases and J dropped 5 bases, with 14 bases sitting between them.

The V call is TRBV27, the J call TRBJ2-2; D may be TRBD1 (5 bases). V was trimmed by 0 bases and J by 0 bases, leaving 14 bases between them. The CDR3 consists of 18 residues. The germline V gene has CDR1 MNHEY and CDR2 SMNVEV (reference sequence). CDR3 DNA sequence: TGTGCCAGCAGTTTATCGATTGAACAGGCGACGAACACCGGGGAGCTGTTTTTT. This gives the protein CASSLSIEQATNTGELFF.

The chain carries TRBV28 and TRBJ2-7, with D maybe TRBD1 (6 bases). Germline CDR1 and CDR2: MDHEN and SYDVKM. Trimming cost V 4 bases and J 3 bases, with 10 bases left between them. The CDR3 sequence is 13 residues long. The CDR3 coding sequence is TGTGCCAGCAGTTCCTTACAGGGCTACGAGCAGTACTTC. Its translation is CASSSLQGYEQYF. Variable domain in full (rest from reference TRBV28 and TRBJ2-7): DVKVTQSSRYLVKRTGEKVFLECVQDMDHENMFWYRQDPGLGLRLIYFSYDVKMKEKGDIPEGYSVSREKKERFSLILESASTNQTSMYLCASSSLQGYEQYFGPGTRLTVT.

The V gene is TRBV14, the J gene TRBJ1-6, with 11 bases fitting TRBD1. This CDR3 is 15 amino acids long. The germline V gene has CDR1 SGHDN and CDR2 FVKESK. V shed 7 bases, J shed 6 bases, and the junction held 5 bases outside the gene matches. CDR3 sequence: CASKGQGAGNSPLHF. The CDR3 coding sequence is TGTGCCAGCAAAGGACAGGGGGCGGGTAATTCACCCCTCCACTTT.

Here the CDR3 DNA reads TGCGCCAGCAGCCAAGACGACAGGGAGACAGCTTTCTTT. It codes for CASSQDDRETAFF. The V and J genes are TRBV4-1 and TRBJ1-1; the match to TRBD1 covers 7 bases. Trimming took 0 bases from V and 10 from J; bases not matched to a gene: 5. In germline, CDR1 is MGHRA, CDR2 YSYEKL. The CDR3 totals 13 residues.

Only one count was recorded for this clone. The chain recombines TRBV18 with TRBJ2-3; the match to TRBD2 covers 9 bases. From germline, CDR1 is KGHSH and CDR2 LQKENI. The J segment lost 4 bases and the V segment lost 6 bases, leaving 5 bases of the junction unmatched. The CDR3 spans 14 residues. As DNA, the CDR3 is TGTGCCAGCTCGGCTGGGACTAGCCCAGATACGCAGTATTTT. Encoded protein: CASSAGTSPDTQYF.

This rearrangement joins TRBV30 to TRBJ1-4, with D possibly TRBD1 on 5 matching bases. The V gene's germline CDR1 is GTSNPN and CDR2 SVGIG (reference sequence). V dropped 3 bases and J dropped 3 bases, with 8 bases sitting between them. The CDR3 runs 13 residues. The CDR3 spells CAWRRQPNEKLFF. The CDR3 nucleotides are TGTGCCTGGAGACGACAGCCTAATGAAAAACTGTTTTTT. Together with reference TRBV30 and TRBJ1-4, the CDR3 gives the full variable domain: SQTIHQWPATLVQPVGSPLSLECTVEGTSNPNLYWYRQAAGRGLQLLFYSVGIGQISSEVPQNLSASRPQDRQFILSSKKLLLSDSGFYLCAWRRQPNEKLFFGSGTQLSVL.

The chain employs TRBV5-1 and TRBJ2-2; 7 bases match TRBD1. CDR3 length equals 15 residues. Germline V gives CDR1 SGHRS, CDR2 YFSETQ. After removal of 2 bases from V and 9 bases from J, the junction contained 10 bases not matched to a gene. DNA of the CDR3: TGCGCCAGCAGCTTAGAGGGGACAGCTAGCAGGGAGCTGTTTTTT. Translating it yields CASSLEGTASRELFF.

V usage is TRBV27 and J usage is TRBJ2-7; 8 nucleotides align to TRBD1. Germline assignment: CDR1 MNHEY and CDR2 SMNVEV (reference sequence). The J segment lost 4 bases and the V segment lost 6 bases, leaving 8 bases of the junction unmatched. The CDR3 runs 14 residues. Here the CDR3 reads CASSPGGQGYEQYF. The CDR3 DNA is TGTGCCAGCAGCCCAGGGGGCCAAGGTTACGAGCAGTACTTC.

The chain joins TRBV10-3 to TRBJ2-7; 14 positions match TRBD2. The J segment lost 1 base and the V segment lost 3 bases, leaving 8 bases of the junction unmatched. CDR1 and CDR2 from the germline V gene are ENHRY and SYGVKD. There are 18 residues in the CDR3. CDR3 sequence (DNA): TGTGCCATCAGTGACCTTGGGACTAGCGGGAGACTTTCCTACGAGCAGTACTTC. Its translation is CAISDLGTSGRLSYEQYF.

This clone has only one observation. The J gene is TRBJ2-7, the V gene TRBV30; 10 nucleotides align to TRBD1. The CDR3 contains 15 residues. With V trimmed by 3 bases and J by 3 bases, 8 bases remained unmatched. From germline, CDR1 is GTSNPN and CDR2 SVGIG (reference sequence). CDR3 sequence (DNA): TGTGCCTGGAGCTACCGGGACAGGGGCCTCTACGAGCAGTACTTC. Its protein is CAWSYRDRGLYEQYF.

V usage is TRBV11-2 and J usage is TRBJ1-6; tentative D call: TRBD1 (5 bases). The CDR3 has 16 amino acids. V was trimmed by 6 bases and J by 0 bases, leaving 12 bases between them. The germline gives CDR1 SGHAT, CDR2 FQNNGV. The CDR3 region is CASRLAGRSYNSPLHF. The DNA of the CDR3 is TGTGCCAGCAGGCTGGCAGGGCGCTCCTATAATTCACCCCTCCACTTT. Full variable domain (missing parts from reference TRBV11-2 and TRBJ1-6): EAGVAQSPRYKIIEKRQSVAFWCNPISGHATLYWYQQILGQGPKLLIQFQNNGVVDDSQLPKDRFSAERLKGVDSTLKIQPAKLEDSAVYLCASRLAGRSYNSPLHFGNGTRLTVT.